This T cell receptor (beta chain) appears in the sequencing data of a study of T cells after yellow fever vaccination. Study-level information: A sort based on CD3, CD45RA, CCR7 and CD95 yielded the EM, EMRA, CM and Tscm memory subsets.

This clonotype has a count of ten or more. MiXCR, applied by TCRdb to the 5' RACE reads, yields one record per CDR3 protein. Here the sample spans about 31,000 distinct CDR3 sequences, roughly a tenth being singletons. Germline V gives CDR1 DFQATT, CDR2 SNEGSKA (reference sequence). V shed 0 bases and J shed 4 bases, with 12 bases lying between them. This CDR3 is built from 14 residues. The chain links TRBV20-1 to TRBJ1-2, with D uncertain. Material: PBMCs, either bulk or a sorted T-cell subset (CD4+, CD8+, memory, or dextramer-sorted; not recorded which), obtained around 16 days after the first yellow fever vaccination. This TCR was sampled from a man aged 18-30 years who received the YFV17D yellow fever vaccine. The CDR3 protein is CSARDPLSGYGYTF. CDR3 bases: TGCAGTGCTAGAGATCCGTTGAGTGGCTATGGCTACACCTTC.